Listed below are T cell receptor beta chains from one sample, sequenced in a study of T cell responses to AZD1222 COVID-19 vaccine. Assay: immunoSEQ multiplex PCR; the TCRdb copy retains only in-frame clones and omits some. The sample carries 120,000 or so clones, roughly 84% recorded once. Sample: peripheral blood, taken 28 days after the second AZD1222 dose. The origin of the receptors is an adult who received the AZD1222 COVID-19 vaccine. The CDR3 runs from the conserved cysteine through the conserved F or W. The D gene is left open where the match is weak. Some rows mark clone size as missing; the rest say once, few, many or name a class of expanded clone.

j_call: TRBJ2-7
d_call: NA
clone_size: NA
v_call: TRBV5-1
cdr3_aa: CASSLGAPYEQYF
cdr3_nt: TGCGCCAGCAGTTTAGGGGCGCCCTACGAGCAGTACTTC

j_call: TRBJ2-7
d_call: NA
clone_size: NA
v_call: TRBV7-2
cdr3_aa: CASSLVSTRYSPYEQYF
cdr3_nt: TGTGCCAGCAGCTTAGTTTCCACGCGGTATTCCCCCTACGAGCAGTACTTC

j_call: TRBJ1-3
d_call: NA
clone_size: NA
v_call: TRBV7-2
cdr3_aa: CASSLDHSGNTIYF
cdr3_nt: TGTGCCAGCAGCTTAGATCACTCTGGAAACACCATATATTTT

j_call: TRBJ1-2
d_call: NA
clone_size: NA
v_call: TRBV2
cdr3_aa: CASSEGAAANYGYTF
cdr3_nt: TGTGCCAGCAGTGAAGGGGCAGCCGCTAACTATGGCTACACCTTC

j_call: TRBJ1-2
d_call: NA
clone_size: NA
v_call: TRBV20-1
cdr3_aa: CSAKWGNGYTF
cdr3_nt: TGCAGTGCTAAATGGGGGAATGGCTACACCTTC

j_call: TRBJ2-7
d_call: NA
clone_size: NA
v_call: TRBV24-1
cdr3_aa: CATSVPSGKQSSYEQYF
cdr3_nt: TGTGCCACCAGTGTCCCTTCGGGGAAACAGAGCTCCTACGAGCAGTACTTC

j_call: TRBJ2-5
d_call: TRBD2
clone_size: NA
v_call: TRBV6-4
cdr3_aa: CASSERAGGPMETQYF
cdr3_nt: TGTGCCAGCAGTGAACGAGCGGGGGGGCCTATGGAGACCCAGTACTTC

j_call: TRBJ1-1
d_call: TRBD1
clone_size: NA
v_call: TRBV7-2
cdr3_aa: CASSLDRGRTEAFF
cdr3_nt: TGTGCCAGCAGCTTAGACAGGGGTCGCACTGAAGCTTTCTTT

j_call: TRBJ1-3
d_call: NA
clone_size: once
v_call: TRBV28
cdr3_aa: CASSLGTWQSSGNTIYF
cdr3_nt: TGTGCCAGCAGTCTGGGGACATGGCAGAGCTCTGGAAACACCATATATTTT

j_call: TRBJ1-1
d_call: NA
clone_size: NA
v_call: TRBV12-3/TRBV12-4
cdr3_aa: CASTTYTEAFF
cdr3_nt: TGTGCCAGCACCACCTACACTGAAGCTTTCTTT

j_call: TRBJ1-6
d_call: TRBD1
clone_size: NA
v_call: TRBV7-2
cdr3_aa: CASSLRDSSYNSPLHF
cdr3_nt: TGTGCCAGCAGCTTGCGGGACAGCTCCTATAATTCACCCCTCCACTTT

j_call: TRBJ1-1
d_call: TRBD1
clone_size: NA
v_call: TRBV29-1
cdr3_aa: CSVGQGGNTEAFF
cdr3_nt: TGCAGCGTCGGACAGGGGGGGAACACTGAAGCTTTCTTT

j_call: TRBJ2-3
d_call: TRBD2
clone_size: NA
v_call: TRBV28
cdr3_aa: CASSFSGRLPDTQYF
cdr3_nt: TGTGCCAGCAGTTTTAGCGGGAGACTCCCAGATACGCAGTATTTT

j_call: TRBJ2-1
d_call: NA
clone_size: NA
v_call: TRBV9
cdr3_aa: CASSVETESYNEQFF
cdr3_nt: TGTGCCAGCAGCGTAGAGACAGAATCCTACAATGAGCAGTTCTTC

j_call: TRBJ2-5
d_call: NA
clone_size: NA
v_call: TRBV11-2
cdr3_aa: CASSLERIETQYF
cdr3_nt: TGTGCCAGCAGCTTGGAGAGAATAGAGACCCAGTACTTC

j_call: TRBJ1-5
d_call: TRBD1
clone_size: NA
v_call: TRBV13
cdr3_aa: CASSRGTGGQPQHF
cdr3_nt: TGTGCCAGCAGCCGGGGGACAGGGGGACAGCCCCAGCATTTT

j_call: TRBJ2-5
d_call: NA
clone_size: NA
v_call: TRBV12-3/TRBV12-4
cdr3_aa: CASESEQETQYF
cdr3_nt: TGTGCCAGCGAATCGGAACAAGAGACCCAGTACTTC

j_call: TRBJ1-4
d_call: NA
clone_size: NA
v_call: TRBV19
cdr3_aa: CASSWTATNEKLFF
cdr3_nt: TGTGCCAGTAGCTGGACAGCAACTAATGAAAAACTGTTTTTT

j_call: TRBJ2-7
d_call: NA
clone_size: NA
v_call: TRBV27
cdr3_aa: CASGYGVYEQYF
cdr3_nt: TGTGCCAGCGGATACGGTGTCTACGAGCAGTACTTC

j_call: TRBJ2-1
d_call: NA
clone_size: NA
v_call: TRBV21-1
cdr3_aa: CASSLICGGKSSYNEQFF
cdr3_nt: TGTGCCAGCAGCCTCATCTGCGGGGGGAAGAGCTCCTACAATGAGCAGTTCTTC

j_call: TRBJ2-1
d_call: TRBD2
clone_size: NA
v_call: TRBV29-1
cdr3_aa: CSETSGDEQFF
cdr3_nt: TGCAGCGAAACTAGCGGGGATGAGCAGTTCTTC

j_call: TRBJ1-1
d_call: TRBD1
clone_size: NA
v_call: TRBV19
cdr3_aa: CASSMSLGQEAFF
cdr3_nt: TGTGCCAGTAGTATGTCACTGGGACAGGAAGCTTTCTTT

j_call: TRBJ2-1
d_call: TRBD2
clone_size: NA
v_call: TRBV7-8
cdr3_aa: CASSRGGLVNNEQFF
cdr3_nt: TGTGCCAGCAGCCGAGGAGGACTAGTTAACAATGAGCAGTTCTTC

j_call: TRBJ1-4
d_call: TRBD1
clone_size: NA
v_call: TRBV9
cdr3_aa: CASGPTGAGEKLFF
cdr3_nt: TGTGCCTCAGGACCCACAGGGGCAGGTGAAAAACTGTTTTTT

j_call: TRBJ2-6
d_call: NA
clone_size: NA
v_call: TRBV21-1
cdr3_aa: CASSTFTPRVDSGANVLTF
cdr3_nt: TGTGCCAGCAGCACCTTCACTCCCCGGGTGGACTCTGGGGCCAACGTCCTGACTTTC

j_call: TRBJ2-7
d_call: TRBD2
clone_size: few
v_call: TRBV18
cdr3_aa: CASSSGSSDYEQYF
cdr3_nt: TGTGCCAGCTCAAGCGGGAGTTCGGACTACGAGCAGTACTTC

j_call: TRBJ1-2
d_call: TRBD1
clone_size: NA
v_call: TRBV19
cdr3_aa: CASSTIDRGFDYGYTF
cdr3_nt: TGTGCCAGTAGCACAATCGACAGGGGATTTGACTATGGCTACACCTTC

j_call: TRBJ2-1
d_call: NA
clone_size: once
v_call: TRBV21-1
cdr3_aa: CASSKAQHSWTYNEQFF
cdr3_nt: TGTGCCAGCAGCAAAGCTCAGCATAGCTGGACCTACAATGAGCAGTTCTTC

j_call: TRBJ2-7
d_call: NA
clone_size: NA
v_call: TRBV15
cdr3_aa: CATSRERSAYEQYF
cdr3_nt: TGTGCCACCAGCAGAGAGCGAAGTGCCTACGAGCAGTACTTC

j_call: TRBJ2-7
d_call: NA
clone_size: NA
v_call: TRBV7-6
cdr3_aa: CASSPRTGVHPYEQYF
cdr3_nt: TGTGCCAGCAGCCCGCGGACGGGTGTGCATCCCTACGAGCAGTACTTC

j_call: TRBJ1-4
d_call: NA
clone_size: NA
v_call: TRBV5-1
cdr3_aa: CASSEGPNEKLFF
cdr3_nt: TGCGCCAGCAGTGAGGGTCCTAATGAAAAACTGTTTTTT

j_call: TRBJ1-3
d_call: NA
clone_size: few
v_call: TRBV7-8
cdr3_aa: CASSPSLLVGSSGNTIYF
cdr3_nt: TGTGCCAGCAGCCCCTCCCTACTTGTAGGGAGCTCTGGAAACACCATATATTTT

j_call: TRBJ1-1
d_call: NA
clone_size: NA
v_call: TRBV30
cdr3_aa: CAWSVATNTEAFF
cdr3_nt: TGTGCCTGGAGTGTCGCCACGAACACTGAAGCTTTCTTT

j_call: TRBJ2-3
d_call: TRBD1
clone_size: NA
v_call: TRBV15
cdr3_aa: CATSRDPTGGTDTQYF
cdr3_nt: TGTGCCACCAGCAGAGATCCGACAGGGGGCACAGATACGCAGTATTTT

j_call: TRBJ1-3
d_call: NA
clone_size: NA
v_call: TRBV13
cdr3_aa: CASSFGVGNTIYF
cdr3_nt: TGTGCCAGCAGCTTCGGGGTGGGAAACACCATATATTTT

j_call: TRBJ2-7
d_call: TRBD2
clone_size: NA
v_call: TRBV7-8
cdr3_aa: CASSLNQGTSVLF
cdr3_nt: TGTGCCAGCAGCTTAAACCAAGGGACTAGCGTTCTCTTC

j_call: TRBJ2-6
d_call: TRBD1
clone_size: medium-sized
v_call: TRBV28
cdr3_aa: CASVQGASNHGANVLTF
cdr3_nt: TGTGCCAGCGTCCAGGGGGCTTCAAATCACGGGGCCAACGTCCTGACTTTC

j_call: TRBJ1-6
d_call: NA
clone_size: NA
v_call: TRBV7-2
cdr3_aa: CASSLVSGPDGNSPLHF
cdr3_nt: TGTGCCAGCAGCTTGGTCTCAGGTCCGGACGGTAATTCACCCCTCCACTTT

j_call: TRBJ1-2
d_call: NA
clone_size: NA
v_call: TRBV3-1/TRBV3-2
cdr3_aa: CASSQQKGNLGQKYGYTF
cdr3_nt: TGTGCCAGCAGCCAACAGAAAGGGAACCTAGGACAGAAGTATGGCTACACCTTC

j_call: TRBJ2-1
d_call: TRBD1
clone_size: once
v_call: TRBV9
cdr3_aa: CASSGTGGSYNEQFF
cdr3_nt: TGTGCCAGCAGCGGAACAGGGGGCTCCTACAATGAGCAGTTCTTC

j_call: TRBJ2-1
d_call: NA
clone_size: once
v_call: TRBV6-2/TRBV6-3
cdr3_aa: CASSYYSRGRSYNEQFF
cdr3_nt: TGTGCCAGCAGTTACTATTCCCGGGGGCGCTCCTACAATGAGCAGTTCTTC

j_call: TRBJ2-1
d_call: TRBD2
clone_size: NA
v_call: TRBV7-9
cdr3_aa: CASSLPIAGDYNEQFF
cdr3_nt: TGTGCCAGCAGCCTGCCGATAGCGGGGGATTACAATGAGCAGTTCTTC

j_call: TRBJ2-5
d_call: TRBD2
clone_size: NA
v_call: TRBV5-1
cdr3_aa: CASSLATSGSTETQYF
cdr3_nt: TGCGCCAGCAGCTTGGCCACTAGCGGGAGCACAGAGACCCAGTACTTC

j_call: TRBJ2-1
d_call: NA
clone_size: NA
v_call: TRBV4-1
cdr3_aa: CASSPPGQGLDNEQFF
cdr3_nt: TGCGCCAGCAGCCCCCCGGGGCAGGGGTTGGACAATGAGCAGTTCTTC

j_call: TRBJ2-7
d_call: NA
clone_size: NA
v_call: TRBV11-2
cdr3_aa: CASSAVRATGEQYF
cdr3_nt: TGTGCCAGCAGCGCCGTTCGGGCAACAGGCGAGCAGTACTTC

j_call: TRBJ2-6
d_call: NA
clone_size: few
v_call: TRBV7-2
cdr3_aa: CASSARSSGANVLTF
cdr3_nt: TGTGCCAGCAGCGCACGGAGTTCTGGGGCCAACGTCCTGACTTTC

j_call: TRBJ2-3
d_call: NA
clone_size: NA
v_call: TRBV9
cdr3_aa: CASTSLGEAADTQYF
cdr3_nt: TGTGCCAGCACCAGCCTCGGAGAAGCCGCAGATACGCAGTATTTT

j_call: TRBJ2-3
d_call: NA
clone_size: NA
v_call: TRBV30
cdr3_aa: CAWVESGPDTQYF
cdr3_nt: TGTGCCTGGGTAGAGTCAGGCCCAGATACGCAGTATTTT

j_call: TRBJ1-4
d_call: NA
clone_size: NA
v_call: TRBV5-4
cdr3_aa: CASSLNSGPGEKLFF
cdr3_nt: TGTGCCAGCAGCTTGAATTCGGGCCCCGGGGAAAAACTGTTTTTT

j_call: TRBJ1-2
d_call: NA
clone_size: NA
v_call: TRBV3-1/TRBV3-2
cdr3_aa: CASSQDGGFHGYTF
cdr3_nt: TGTGCCAGCAGCCAAGATGGGGGATTCCATGGCTACACCTTC

j_call: TRBJ2-1
d_call: NA
clone_size: NA
v_call: TRBV7-8
cdr3_aa: CASSERLSYNEQFF
cdr3_nt: TGTGCCAGCAGCGAGCGATTATCCTACAATGAGCAGTTCTTC

j_call: TRBJ2-3
d_call: NA
clone_size: once
v_call: TRBV6-5
cdr3_aa: CASSTGPYTDTQYF
cdr3_nt: TGTGCCAGCAGCACGGGGCCGTACACAGATACGCAGTATTTT

j_call: TRBJ1-2
d_call: NA
clone_size: NA
v_call: TRBV28
cdr3_aa: CASSSGGHNYGYTF
cdr3_nt: TGTGCCAGCAGTTCCGGGGGCCATAACTATGGCTACACCTTC